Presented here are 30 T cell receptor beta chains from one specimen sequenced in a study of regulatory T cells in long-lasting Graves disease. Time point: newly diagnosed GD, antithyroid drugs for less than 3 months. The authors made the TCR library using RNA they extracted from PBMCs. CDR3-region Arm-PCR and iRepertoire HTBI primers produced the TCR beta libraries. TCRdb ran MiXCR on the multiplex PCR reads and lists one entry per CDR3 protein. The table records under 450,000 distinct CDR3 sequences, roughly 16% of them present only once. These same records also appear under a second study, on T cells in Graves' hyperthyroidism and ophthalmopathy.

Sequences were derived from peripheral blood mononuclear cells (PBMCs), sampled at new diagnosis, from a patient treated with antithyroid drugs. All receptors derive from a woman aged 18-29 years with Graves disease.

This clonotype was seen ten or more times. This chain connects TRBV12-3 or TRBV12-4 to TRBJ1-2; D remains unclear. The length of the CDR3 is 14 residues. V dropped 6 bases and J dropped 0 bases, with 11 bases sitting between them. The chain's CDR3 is CASSLHRSNYGYTF. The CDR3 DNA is TGTGCCAGCAGCCTGCACAGATCTAACTATGGCTACACCTTC.

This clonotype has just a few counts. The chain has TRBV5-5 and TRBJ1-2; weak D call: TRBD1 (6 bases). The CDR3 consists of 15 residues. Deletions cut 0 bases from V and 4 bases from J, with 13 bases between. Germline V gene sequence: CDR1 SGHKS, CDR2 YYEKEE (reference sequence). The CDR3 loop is CASSLGDGGGYGYTF. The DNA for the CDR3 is TGTGCCAGCAGCTTGGGGGACGGAGGGGGCTATGGCTACACCTTC.

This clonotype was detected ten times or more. The CDR3, as DNA: TGCGCCAGCAGTGACTTCGTGGGCGGATACAATGAGCAGTTCTTC. Translating it yields CASSDFVGGYNEQFF. V and J are TRBV10-2 and TRBJ2-1; D remains ambiguous. CDR3 length: 15 amino acids. Germline V gives CDR1 WSHSY, CDR2 SAAADI. Trimming took 3 bases from V and 4 from J, leaving 13 bases between them.

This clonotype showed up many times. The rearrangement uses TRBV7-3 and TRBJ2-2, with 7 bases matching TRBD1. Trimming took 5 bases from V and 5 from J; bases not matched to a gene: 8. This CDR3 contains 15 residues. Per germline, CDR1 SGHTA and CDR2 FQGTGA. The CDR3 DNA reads TGTGCCAGCAGCGAGGCCGGGACAGAGACCGGGGAGCTGTTTTTT. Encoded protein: CASSEAGTETGELFF.

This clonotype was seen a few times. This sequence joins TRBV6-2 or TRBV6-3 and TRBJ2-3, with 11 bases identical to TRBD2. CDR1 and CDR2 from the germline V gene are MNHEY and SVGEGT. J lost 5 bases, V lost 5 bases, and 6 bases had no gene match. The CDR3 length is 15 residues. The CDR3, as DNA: TGTGCCAGCAGTGTCCTAGCGGGAGGTCAAGATACGCAGTATTTT. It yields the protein CASSVLAGGQDTQYF.

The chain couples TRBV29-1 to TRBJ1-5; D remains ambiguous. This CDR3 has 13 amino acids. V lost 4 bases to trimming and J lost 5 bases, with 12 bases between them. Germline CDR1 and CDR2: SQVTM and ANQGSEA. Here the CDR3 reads CSVVQGMDQPQHF. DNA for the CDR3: TGCAGCGTTGTTCAAGGGATGGATCAGCCCCAGCATTTT.

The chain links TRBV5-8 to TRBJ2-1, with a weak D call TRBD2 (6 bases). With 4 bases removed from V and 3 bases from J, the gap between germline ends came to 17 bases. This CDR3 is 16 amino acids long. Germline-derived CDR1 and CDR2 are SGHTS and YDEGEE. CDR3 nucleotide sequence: TGTGCCAGCAGCAAGTTGGAGGGAGTTGACTACAATGAGCAGTTCTTC. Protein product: CASSKLEGVDYNEQFF.

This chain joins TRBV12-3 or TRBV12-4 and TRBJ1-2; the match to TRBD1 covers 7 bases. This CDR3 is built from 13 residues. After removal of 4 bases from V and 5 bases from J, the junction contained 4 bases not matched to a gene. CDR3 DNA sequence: TGTGCCAGCAGTTCTACAGGGGCGTATGGCTACACCTTC. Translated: CASSSTGAYGYTF.

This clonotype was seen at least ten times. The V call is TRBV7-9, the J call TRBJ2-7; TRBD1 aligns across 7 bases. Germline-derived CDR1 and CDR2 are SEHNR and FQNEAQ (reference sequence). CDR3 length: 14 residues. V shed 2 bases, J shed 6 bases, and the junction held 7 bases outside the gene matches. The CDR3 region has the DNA TGTGCCAGCAGCTTAACGGGACAGTCGGGCGAGCAGTACTTC. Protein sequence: CASSLTGQSGEQYF.

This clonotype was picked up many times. The CDR3 sequence is CAWSGGEGRSGGYTF. The CDR3 DNA reads TGTGCCTGGAGTGGGGGAGAGGGCCGTTCAGGTGGCTACACCTTC. V usage is TRBV30 and J usage is TRBJ1-2; D unclear. Germline assignment: CDR1 GTSNPN and CDR2 SVGIG (reference sequence). The V end was cut by 1 base, the J end by 7 bases, with 19 bases between. The CDR3 is made up of 15 amino acids.

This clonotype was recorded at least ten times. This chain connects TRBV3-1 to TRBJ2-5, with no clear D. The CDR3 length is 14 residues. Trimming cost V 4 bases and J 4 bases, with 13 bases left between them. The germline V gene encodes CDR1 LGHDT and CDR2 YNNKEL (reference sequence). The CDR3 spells CASSRSSDIETQYF. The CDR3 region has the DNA TGTGCCAGCAGCCGTTCGAGCGATATAGAGACCCAGTACTTC.

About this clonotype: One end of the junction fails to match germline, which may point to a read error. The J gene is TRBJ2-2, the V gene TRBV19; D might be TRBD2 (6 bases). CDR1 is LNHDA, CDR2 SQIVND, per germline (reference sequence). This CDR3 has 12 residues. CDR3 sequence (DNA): TGTGCCAGTAGTATAATCGGCGGGGAGCCGTTTTTT. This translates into CASSIIGGEPFF.

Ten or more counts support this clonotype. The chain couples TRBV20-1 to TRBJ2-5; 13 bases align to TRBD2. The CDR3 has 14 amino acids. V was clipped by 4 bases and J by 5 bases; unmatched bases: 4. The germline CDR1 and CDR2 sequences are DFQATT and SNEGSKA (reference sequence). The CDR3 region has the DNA TGCAGTGCTAAAGGACTAGCGGGAGACGAGACCCAGTACTTC. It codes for CSAKGLAGDETQYF.

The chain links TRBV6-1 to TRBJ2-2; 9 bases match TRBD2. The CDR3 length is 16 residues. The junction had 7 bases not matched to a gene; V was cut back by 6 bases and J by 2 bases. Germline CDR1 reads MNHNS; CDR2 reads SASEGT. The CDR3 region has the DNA TGTGCCAGCAGGGGTTCTAGCGGGGAAAACACCGGGGAGCTGTTTTTT. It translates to CASRGSSGENTGELFF.

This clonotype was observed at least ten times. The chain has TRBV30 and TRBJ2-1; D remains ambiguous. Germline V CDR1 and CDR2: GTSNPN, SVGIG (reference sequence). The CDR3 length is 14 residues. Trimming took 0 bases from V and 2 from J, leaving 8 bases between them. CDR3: CAWSVQPAYNEQFF. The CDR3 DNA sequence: TGTGCCTGGAGTGTTCAACCAGCCTACAATGAGCAGTTCTTC.

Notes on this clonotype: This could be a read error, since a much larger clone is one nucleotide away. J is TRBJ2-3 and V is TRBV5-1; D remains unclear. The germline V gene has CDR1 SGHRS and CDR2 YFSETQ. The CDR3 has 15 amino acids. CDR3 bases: TGTGCCAACAGCCAATCTACGTTTACGGGAGATACGCAGTATTTT. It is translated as CANSQSTFTGDTQYF. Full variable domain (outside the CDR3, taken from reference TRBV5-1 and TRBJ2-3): KAGVTQTPRYLIKTRGQQVTLSCSPISGHRSVSWYQQTPGQGLQFLFEYFSETQRNKGNFPGRFSGRQFSNSRSEMNVSTLELGDSALYLCANSQSTFTGDTQYFGPGTRLTVL.

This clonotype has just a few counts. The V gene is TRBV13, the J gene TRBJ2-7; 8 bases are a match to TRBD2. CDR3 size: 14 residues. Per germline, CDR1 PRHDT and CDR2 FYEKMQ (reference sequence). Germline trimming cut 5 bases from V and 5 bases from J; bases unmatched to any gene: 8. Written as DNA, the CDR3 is TGTGCCAGCAGCCCCGGGACTAGTCTGGACGAGCAGTACTTC. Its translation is CASSPGTSLDEQYF.

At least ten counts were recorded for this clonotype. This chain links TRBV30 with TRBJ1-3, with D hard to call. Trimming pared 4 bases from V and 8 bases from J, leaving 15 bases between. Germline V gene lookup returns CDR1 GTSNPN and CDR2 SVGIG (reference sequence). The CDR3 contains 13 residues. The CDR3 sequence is CAWTGQPGYTIYF. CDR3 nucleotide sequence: TGTGCCTGGACTGGTCAGCCTGGTTACACCATATATTTT.

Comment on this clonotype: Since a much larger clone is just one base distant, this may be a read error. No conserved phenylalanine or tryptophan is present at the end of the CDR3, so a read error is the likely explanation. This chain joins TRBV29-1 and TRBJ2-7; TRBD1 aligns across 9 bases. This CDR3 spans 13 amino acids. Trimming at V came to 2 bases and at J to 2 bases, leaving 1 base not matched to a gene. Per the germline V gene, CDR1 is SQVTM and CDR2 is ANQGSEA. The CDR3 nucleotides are TGCAGCGTTGAAAGGACAGGGGCCTACGAGCAGTACTAC. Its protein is CSVERTGAYEQYY.

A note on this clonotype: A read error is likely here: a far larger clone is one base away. The CDR3 is CASSPTGGYEEAQYF. CDR3 nucleotides: TGTGCCAGCAGCCCCACAGGGGGTTACGAAGAGGCCCAGTACTTC. This chain joins TRBV6-1 and TRBJ2-5; 8 positions agree with TRBD1. The CDR3 is 15 residues long. From germline, CDR1 is MNHNS and CDR2 SASEGT.

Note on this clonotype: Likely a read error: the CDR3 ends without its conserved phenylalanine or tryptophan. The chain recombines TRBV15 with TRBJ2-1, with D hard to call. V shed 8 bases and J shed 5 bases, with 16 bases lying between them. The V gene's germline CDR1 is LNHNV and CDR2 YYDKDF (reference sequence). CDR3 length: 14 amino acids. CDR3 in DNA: TGTGCCACCTCGTCGACTCGGATGCACAATGAGCAGTTCTCC. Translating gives CATSSTRMHNEQFS.

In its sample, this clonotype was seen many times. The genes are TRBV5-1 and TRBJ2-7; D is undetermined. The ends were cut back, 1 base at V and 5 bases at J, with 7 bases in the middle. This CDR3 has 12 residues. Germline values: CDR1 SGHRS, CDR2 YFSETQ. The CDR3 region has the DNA TGCGCCAGCAGCTTGTGGGGTGACGAGCAGTACTTC. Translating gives CASSLWGDEQYF.

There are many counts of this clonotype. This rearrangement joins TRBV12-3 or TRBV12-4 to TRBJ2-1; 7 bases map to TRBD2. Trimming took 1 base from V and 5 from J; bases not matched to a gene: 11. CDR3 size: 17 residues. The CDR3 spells CASSLDRWASGHNEQFF. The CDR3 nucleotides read TGTGCCAGCAGTTTAGATCGCTGGGCTAGCGGACACAATGAGCAGTTCTTC.

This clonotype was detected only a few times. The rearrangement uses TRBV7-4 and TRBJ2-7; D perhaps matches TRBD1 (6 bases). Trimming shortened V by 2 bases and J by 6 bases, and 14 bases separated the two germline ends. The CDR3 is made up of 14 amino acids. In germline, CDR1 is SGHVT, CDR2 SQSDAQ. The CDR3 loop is CASSLNRACSEQYF. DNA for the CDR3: TGTGCCAGCAGCTTAAACAGGGCCTGTTCCGAGCAGTACTTC. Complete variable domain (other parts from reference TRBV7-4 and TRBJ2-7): GAGVSQSPRYKVAKRGRDVALRCDSISGHVTLYWYRQTLGQGSEVLTYSQSDAQRDKSGRPSGRFSAERPERSVSTLKIQRTEQGDSAVYLCASSLNRACSEQYFGPGTRLTVT.

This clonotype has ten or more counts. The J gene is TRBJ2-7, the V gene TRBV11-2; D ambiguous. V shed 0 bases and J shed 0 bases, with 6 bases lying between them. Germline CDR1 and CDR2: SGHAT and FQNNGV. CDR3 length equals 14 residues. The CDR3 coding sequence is TGTGCCAGCAGCTTAGAACCGAGCTCCTACGAGCAGTACTTC. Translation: CASSLEPSSYEQYF.

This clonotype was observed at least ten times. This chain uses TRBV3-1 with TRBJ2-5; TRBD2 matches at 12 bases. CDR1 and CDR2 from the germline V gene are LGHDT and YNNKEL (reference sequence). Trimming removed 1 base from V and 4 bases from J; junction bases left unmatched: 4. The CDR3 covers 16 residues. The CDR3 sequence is CASSQGLAGVIETQYF. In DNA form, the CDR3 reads TGTGCCAGCAGCCAAGGACTAGCGGGGGTCATAGAGACCCAGTACTTC.

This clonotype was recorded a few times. The CDR3 protein is CASSLSAYEKLFF. The CDR3 nucleotides are TGTGCCAGCAGTTTATCGGCATATGAAAAACTGTTTTTT. The V and J genes are TRBV28 and TRBJ1-4; no reliable D call. The V gene lost 1 base and the J gene lost 6 bases, with 6 bases spanning the gap. CDR3 size: 13 residues. Germline V gives CDR1 MDHEN, CDR2 SYDVKM.

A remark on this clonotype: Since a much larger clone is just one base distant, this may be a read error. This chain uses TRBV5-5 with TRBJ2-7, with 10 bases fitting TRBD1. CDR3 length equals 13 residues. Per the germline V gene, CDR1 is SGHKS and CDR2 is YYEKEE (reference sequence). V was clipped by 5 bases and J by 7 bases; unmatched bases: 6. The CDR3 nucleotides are TGTGCCAGCAGTTGGGACAGGGGAAATGAGCAGTACTTC. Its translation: CASSWDRGNEQYF.

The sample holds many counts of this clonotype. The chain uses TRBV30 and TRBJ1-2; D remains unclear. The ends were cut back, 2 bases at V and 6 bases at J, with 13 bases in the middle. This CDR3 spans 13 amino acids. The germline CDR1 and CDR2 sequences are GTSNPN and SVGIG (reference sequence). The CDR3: CAWSREQVDGYTF. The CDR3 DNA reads TGTGCCTGGAGTCGGGAGCAGGTTGATGGCTACACCTTC.

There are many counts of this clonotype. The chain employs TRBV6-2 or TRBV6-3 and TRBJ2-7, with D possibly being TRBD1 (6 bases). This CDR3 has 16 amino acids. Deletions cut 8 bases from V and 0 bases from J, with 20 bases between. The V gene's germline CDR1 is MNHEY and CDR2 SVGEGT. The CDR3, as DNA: TGTGCCAGCGTTAGGGCTGGGGGCAGTAGCTCCTACGAGCAGTACTTC. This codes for CASVRAGGSSSYEQYF.